These 15 T cell receptor beta chains came from one sample sequenced in a study of graft-versus-host responses after intestinal transplantation. TCRdb keeps only in-frame clones here, not all; method: immunoSEQ multiplex PCR. In the table there are approximately 100,000 clones, about 82% of which are singletons. The sequencing used PBMCs, collected 255 days after intestinal transplant. The origin of the receptors is a human patient who received an intestinal transplant, so some T cells may come from the graft donor.

The V gene is TRBV28, the J gene TRBJ1-1; the D is unclear. CDR3 length: 14 amino acids. CDR1 and CDR2 from the germline V gene are MDHEN and SYDVKM. CDR3 protein: CRTAGPGPNTEAFF. The CDR3 coding sequence is TGTCGTACGGCAGGCCCAGGTCCTAACACTGAAGCTTTCTTT.

Remarks on this clone: One junction end disagrees with the germline gene, perhaps due to a read error. V usage is TRBV7-7 and J usage is TRBJ1-6; D remains unclear. The CDR3 contains 14 residues. Germline assignment: CDR1 SSHAT and CDR2 FNYEAQ (reference sequence). CDR3 DNA sequence: TGTGCTAGCAGCTTATCGCCAGTAAATTCACCCCTCCACTTT. Translating gives CASSLSPVNSPLHF.

This clone was recorded only once. This chain links TRBV19 with TRBJ2-1; D may be TRBD2 (6 bases). Deletions cut 3 bases from V and 9 bases from J, with 9 bases between. Germline values: CDR1 LNHDA, CDR2 SQIVND (reference sequence). This CDR3 has 12 residues. The CDR3 reads CASSIGGSEQFF. CDR3 in DNA: TGTGCCAGTAGTATTGGAGGGAGTGAGCAGTTCTTC.

V and J are TRBV10-2 and TRBJ2-1; unclear D gene. Germline values: CDR1 WSHSY, CDR2 SAAADI. There are 16 residues in the CDR3. The V end was cut by 1 base, the J end by 9 bases, with 19 bases between. The CDR3 DNA reads as TGCGCCAGCAGTGAGTGGAAGTTAGACATTGGGGTTGAGCAGTTCTTC. The encoded protein is CASSEWKLDIGVEQFF.

This clone was recorded a few times. The chain recombines TRBV28 with TRBJ2-3; TRBD2 agrees at 9 bases. Germline V CDR1 and CDR2: MDHEN, SYDVKM. The CDR3 is 17 residues long. J lost 1 base, V lost 5 bases, and 10 bases had no gene match. The CDR3 DNA is TGTGCCAGCAGTCCTGAGATAGCGGGAGTCGGCACAGATACGCAGTATTTT. It codes for CASSPEIAGVGTDTQYF.

The chain joins TRBV20-1 to TRBJ2-7; the D gene is possibly TRBD2 (5 bases). The CDR3 loop spans 11 amino acids. Trimming stripped 3 bases from V and 3 bases from J, with 6 bases between. Per germline, CDR1 DFQATT and CDR2 SNEGSKA (reference sequence). DNA for the CDR3: TGCAGTGCTAGTAGCGACTACGAGCAGTACTTC. It codes for CSASSDYEQYF.

V and J are TRBV11-1 and TRBJ1-1; D is uncertain. Germline CDR1 SGHAT, CDR2 FQDESV (reference sequence). This CDR3 region has 8 residues. V was shortened by 8 bases and J by 14 bases, with 9 bases between the two germline ends. The CDR3 sequence is CASSPGFF. CDR3 DNA sequence: TGTGCCAGCTCTCCCGGCTTCTTT.

The gene calls are TRBV28 and TRBJ1-6; D unclear. The CDR3 length is 14 residues. CDR1 and CDR2 from the germline V gene are MDHEN and SYDVKM. Trimming pared 5 bases from V and 6 bases from J, leaving 11 bases between. The CDR3 DNA sequence: TGTGCCAGCAGTCTGGACCGTTTTAATTCACCCCTCCACTTT. This sequence encodes CASSLDRFNSPLHF.

The chain uses TRBV2 and TRBJ1-6, with 7 bases that match TRBD1. The V gene end was trimmed by 7 bases and the J gene end by 5 bases; junction bases not matched to a gene: 14. The CDR3 has 17 amino acids. Germline assignment: CDR1 SNHLY and CDR2 FYNNEI. The CDR3 is CASTGEGQSFNNSPLHF. DNA for the CDR3: TGTGCCAGCACCGGAGAGGGACAGTCGTTCAATAATTCACCCCTCCACTTT.

The gene calls are TRBV18 and TRBJ2-5; D gene unclear. The CDR3 has 15 amino acids. Deletions cut 0 bases from V and 3 bases from J, with 11 bases between. Germline V CDR1 and CDR2: KGHSH, LQKENI. This chain's CDR3 is CASSPPLTSKETQYF. Here the CDR3 DNA reads TGTGCCAGCTCACCACCGCTTACGTCGAAAGAGACCCAGTACTTC.

The rearrangement links TRBV7-9 to TRBJ1-4; a possible D gene is TRBD1 (5 bases). CDR1 and CDR2 (germline): SEHNR, FQNEAQ (reference sequence). CDR3 size: 15 residues. V shed 3 bases and J shed 7 bases, with 15 bases lying between them. The CDR3: CASSFEQDESEKLFF. The CDR3 coding sequence is TGTGCCAGCAGCTTCGAACAGGACGAATCTGAAAAACTGTTTTTT.

The chain combines TRBV6-1 with TRBJ2-1; 7 bases align to TRBD1. Germline-derived CDR1 and CDR2 are MNHNS and SASEGT. The J segment lost 6 bases and the V segment lost 5 bases, leaving 10 bases of the junction unmatched. CDR3 length: 15 residues. CDR3 in amino acids: CASSLTGLGVNEQFF. Here the CDR3 DNA reads TGTGCCAGCAGTTTGACAGGGTTAGGGGTCAATGAGCAGTTCTTC.

Only a few counts were recorded for this clone. The V gene is TRBV13, the J gene TRBJ1-4; D may be TRBD1 (5 bases). The germline V gene has CDR1 PRHDT and CDR2 FYEKMQ (reference sequence). The CDR3 contains 16 residues. Trimming took off 0 bases at V and 0 bases at J, with 8 bases between the two ends. The CDR3 nucleotides are TGTGCCAGCAGCTTAGGACAGGTCGCAACTAATGAAAAACTGTTTTTT. The encoded protein is CASSLGQVATNEKLFF.

This chain links TRBV6-6 with TRBJ1-3; D is undetermined. The CDR3 length is 13 residues. Looked up from germline, CDR1 is MNHNY and CDR2 is SVGAGI (reference sequence). V lost 10 bases and J lost 2, with 12 bases in between. CDR3 coding DNA: TGTGCCACATTGGAGGGAACTGGAAACACCATATATTTT. This encodes CATLEGTGNTIYF.

The rearrangement uses TRBV28 and TRBJ2-5; D is ambiguous. Trimming removed 5 bases from V and 5 bases from J, with 18 bases in between. The CDR3 is made up of 15 amino acids. Germline V gene sequence: CDR1 MDHEN, CDR2 SYDVKM. This CDR3 reads CASSPPTDGPETQYF. CDR3 DNA sequence: TGTGCCAGCAGTCCTCCCACAGATGGGCCGGAGACCCAGTACTTC.